This entry lists 32 T cell receptor beta chains sequenced from one sample in a study of blood T cell repertoires in COVID-19. Sequencing was performed with immunoSEQ multiplex PCR; in TCRdb, only in-frame clones are kept and a portion is missing. The data hold 200,000 to 250,000 clones, with roughly 84% observed a single time. Source material: peripheral blood. All receptors come from a man aged 40-49 years with acute or convalescent COVID-19.

V usage is TRBV30 and J usage is TRBJ1-1; D remains unclear. V lost 2 bases, J lost 3 bases, and 4 bases lay in between. Germline CDR1 GTSNPN, CDR2 SVGIG (reference sequence). This CDR3 is 11 amino acids long. The CDR3: CAWSRDTEAFF. Written as DNA, the CDR3 is TGTGCCTGGAGTAGAGACACTGAAGCTTTCTTT.

The chain joins TRBV5-5 to TRBJ2-7; D might be TRBD1 (6 bases). V was trimmed by 4 bases and J by 3 bases, leaving 20 bases between them. CDR3 size: 16 residues. CDR1 is SGHKS, CDR2 YYEKEE, per germline (reference sequence). CDR3 sequence reads: CASSLPGHGKIYEQYF. In DNA form, the CDR3 reads TGTGCCAGCAGCCTGCCGGGACACGGAAAAATCTACGAGCAGTACTTC.

The CDR3: CASSLSGTHYGYTF. The CDR3 nucleotides read TGTGCCAGCAGCTTGTCGGGGACTCACTATGGCTACACCTTC. The gene calls are TRBV5-4 and TRBJ1-2; weak D call: TRBD1 (5 bases). Trimming shortened V by 1 base and J by 3 bases, and 10 bases separated the two germline ends. The CDR3 totals 14 residues. Per the germline V gene, CDR1 is SGHNT and CDR2 is YYREEE (reference sequence).

V is TRBV28 and J is TRBJ1-6; TRBD1 is a possible D gene (6 bases). The CDR3 contains 15 residues. The V and J ends lost 3 bases and 4 bases respectively, with 10 bases between them. CDR1 and CDR2 (germline): MDHEN, SYDVKM. The CDR3 sequence is CASSFRGAYNSPLHF. In DNA form, the CDR3 reads TGTGCCAGCAGTTTCCGGGGGGCTTATAATTCACCCCTCCACTTT.

The rearrangement links TRBV12-5 to TRBJ1-1; no definite D call. From germline, CDR1 is LGHNT and CDR2 FRNRAP. The CDR3 spans 14 residues. Trimming shortened V by 5 bases and J by 3 bases, and 13 bases separated the two germline ends. The CDR3 loop reads CASGPPRKDTEAFF. The CDR3 DNA sequence: TGTGCTAGTGGTCCGCCGCGGAAGGACACTGAAGCTTTCTTT.

V and J are TRBV4-1 and TRBJ1-3; no clear D gene. Germline CDR1 and CDR2: MGHRA and YSYEKL. V was shortened by 0 bases and J by 0 bases, with 9 bases between the two germline ends. This CDR3 spans 16 amino acids. CDR3 sequence reads: CASSQDAGDSGNTIYF. The CDR3 DNA reads as TGCGCCAGCAGCCAAGATGCGGGCGACTCTGGAAACACCATATATTTT.

V gene TRBV3-1 (or the pseudogene TRBV3-2) combines with J gene TRBJ1-4, with a possible D match to TRBD1 (5 bases). There are 14 residues in the CDR3. The V end lost 2 bases, the J end lost 11 bases, and 15 bases lay between the germline ends. CDR1 is LGHDT and CDR2 is YNNKEL in the germline V gene (reference sequence). This CDR3 reads CASSQRDWMEKLFF. The CDR3 region has the DNA TGTGCCAGCAGCCAACGGGACTGGATGGAGAAACTGTTTTTT.

This rearrangement joins TRBV29-1 to TRBJ1-2, with D possibly matching TRBD1 (5 bases). V was cut by 6 bases and J by 1 base, with 15 bases left in between. Germline-derived CDR1 and CDR2 are SQVTM and ANQGSEA. The CDR3 runs to 14 residues. As DNA, the CDR3 is TGCAGCGTCGATCGATTGGACAATAACTATGGCTACACCTTC. The encoded protein is CSVDRLDNNYGYTF. Full variable domain (outside the CDR3, taken from reference TRBV29-1 and TRBJ1-2): SAVISQKPSRDICQRGTSLTIQCQVDSQVTMMFWYRQQPGQSLTLIATANQGSEATYESGFVIDKFPISRPNLTFSTLTVSNMSPEDSSIYLCSVDRLDNNYGYTFGSGTRLTVV.

The chain carries TRBV19 and TRBJ1-6; 7 nucleotides align to TRBD1. V shed 0 bases and J 8 bases; nucleotides not matched to a gene: 4. CDR3 length: 15 residues. CDR1 is LNHDA, CDR2 SQIVND, per germline (reference sequence). The CDR3 coding sequence is TGTGCCAGTAGTATAGATGACAGGGTGGATTCACCCCTCCACTTT. It encodes CASSIDDRVDSPLHF.

The chain uses TRBV9 and TRBJ2-3; tentative D call: TRBD1 (5 bases). Germline V lookup: CDR1 SGDLS, CDR2 YYNGEE. V was cut by 0 bases and J by 5 bases, with 13 bases left in between. The CDR3 has 15 amino acids. DNA for the CDR3: TGTGCCAGCAGCGTAGAGGGGTTTACCAAAGATACGCAGTATTTT. It encodes CASSVEGFTKDTQYF.

The chain combines TRBV6-5 with TRBJ2-2; a weak D match, TRBD2 (6 bases). The V and J ends lost 4 bases and 7 bases respectively, with 13 bases between them. The CDR3 is 14 residues long. CDR1 is MNHEY, CDR2 SVGAGI, per germline. CDR3 sequence reads: CASSSRQGLGELFF. The CDR3 region has the DNA TGTGCCAGCAGTTCAAGGCAGGGACTCGGGGAGCTGTTTTTT.

This clone was found a few times. This sequence joins TRBV30 and TRBJ1-2; TRBD1 is a possible D gene (6 bases). Trimming stripped 0 bases from V and 13 bases from J, with 18 bases between. The CDR3 spans 13 residues. Germline values: CDR1 GTSNPN, CDR2 SVGIG (reference sequence). The CDR3 bases are TGTGCCTGGAGTGTAAGCGGGGGCTTGGGGCTCACCTTC. This gives the protein CAWSVSGGLGLTF.

This clone was detected only a few times. Sequence at one end of the junction differs from germline and may be a read error. Other DNA sequences from this sample encode an identical CDR3 as well. The chain employs TRBV7-7 and TRBJ2-2, with 10 bases identical to TRBD1. The CDR3 has 16 amino acids. Germline assignment: CDR1 SSHAT and CDR2 FNYEAQ (reference sequence). Here the CDR3 reads CASSSTGTGVPGELFF. CDR3 DNA: TGTGCTAGCAGCTCTACCGGGACAGGGGTCCCCGGGGAGCTGTTTTTT.

The rearrangement uses TRBV9 and TRBJ2-7, with 7 bases lining up with TRBD1. CDR3 length: 15 residues. Germline loops: CDR1 SGDLS, CDR2 YYNGEE. Trimming cost V 0 bases and J 4 bases; bases outside gene matches: 7. The CDR3 region is CASSVASQGHYEQYF. Written as DNA, the CDR3 is TGTGCCAGCAGCGTAGCTTCACAGGGGCATTACGAGCAGTACTTC.

As to this clone: Other DNA sequences in the same sample also yield this CDR3. J is TRBJ1-1 and V is TRBV6-5; 8 bases line up with TRBD1. CDR3 length: 14 amino acids. V lost 6 bases to trimming and J lost 2 bases; unmatched junction nucleotides: 5. The V gene's germline CDR1 is MNHEY and CDR2 SVGAGI. DNA of the CDR3: TGTGCCAGCAGAGTGACAGGGGTCAACACTGAAGCTTTCTTT. It encodes CASRVTGVNTEAFF.

The chain is built from TRBV28 and TRBJ2-7, with 8 positions matching TRBD1. V lost 6 bases, J lost 5 bases, and 12 bases stayed unmatched. CDR1 is MDHEN and CDR2 is SYDVKM in the germline V gene. This CDR3 has 15 residues. The CDR3 sequence is CASSSTGTGKNEQYF. The CDR3 DNA is TGTGCCAGCAGCTCGACCGGGACAGGTAAAAACGAGCAGTACTTC.

The chain carries TRBV25-1 and TRBJ1-4; TRBD1 agrees at 8 bases. V lost 6 bases to trimming and J lost 5 bases; unmatched junction nucleotides: 11. Per germline, CDR1 MGHDK and CDR2 SYGVNS. The CDR3 loop spans 16 amino acids. The CDR3 is CASSERRQGFNEKLFF. For the CDR3, the DNA is TGTGCCAGCAGCGAACGGCGACAGGGGTTCAATGAAAAACTGTTTTTT.

The gene calls are TRBV2 and TRBJ2-3; weak D call: TRBD1 (6 bases). V lost 7 bases, J lost 4 bases, and 9 bases lay in between. Looked up from germline, CDR1 is SNHLY and CDR2 is FYNNEI. The CDR3 has 12 amino acids. The CDR3 DNA reads as TGTGCCAGCATGGCAGGGGCAGATACGCAGTATTTT. This gives the protein CASMAGADTQYF.

This chain joins TRBV27 and TRBJ1-4; D is ambiguous. Germline loops: CDR1 MNHEY, CDR2 SMNVEV (reference sequence). The CDR3 runs to 14 residues. V was shortened by 5 bases and J by 8 bases, with 15 bases between the two germline ends. CDR3 amino acids: CASSPKSTREKLFF. CDR3 DNA sequence: TGTGCCAGCAGTCCGAAATCGACCAGGGAAAAACTGTTTTTT.

Only one count was recorded for this clone. The V and J genes are TRBV28 and TRBJ2-2; no firm D call. Germline V gene data show CDR1 as MDHEN and CDR2 as SYDVKM. V was pared by 6 bases and J by 1 base, with 12 bases between. The CDR3 spans 15 residues. The CDR3, as DNA: TGTGCCAGCAGAAGGTCGGCAGGGAACACCGGGGAGCTGTTTTTT. Amino acids: CASRRSAGNTGELFF.

The chain uses TRBV19 and TRBJ1-2; 8 bases agree with TRBD1. With V trimmed by 5 bases and J by 4 bases, 3 bases remained unmatched. Germline V gives CDR1 LNHDA, CDR2 SQIVND (reference sequence). This CDR3 has 13 amino acids. CDR3 residues: CASSPDRGYGYTF. The CDR3 DNA reads as TGTGCCAGTAGTCCCGACAGGGGCTATGGCTACACCTTC.

This chain uses TRBV20-1 with TRBJ1-2, with D perhaps TRBD1 (5 bases). The CDR3 runs to 11 residues. Germline V gene lookup returns CDR1 DFQATT and CDR2 SNEGSKA (reference sequence). Trimming cost V 5 bases and J 5 bases, with 9 bases left between them. This chain's CDR3 is CSALDSYGYTF. The CDR3 nucleotides are TGCAGTGCTTTAGACAGTTATGGCTACACCTTC.

A single count supports this clone. The rearrangement uses TRBV11-2 and TRBJ1-1, with D possibly TRBD1 on 6 matching bases. The CDR3 spans 14 residues. Trimming removed 0 bases from V and 6 bases from J, with 11 bases in between. In germline, CDR1 is SGHAT, CDR2 FQNNGV. CDR3 residues: CASSLEGKGAEAFF. As DNA, the CDR3 is TGTGCCAGCAGCTTAGAAGGGAAGGGGGCTGAAGCTTTCTTT.

The chain is built from TRBV29-1 and TRBJ2-1; TRBD2 aligns across 10 bases. V was clipped by 2 bases and J by 4 bases; unmatched bases: 2. Germline-derived CDR1 and CDR2 are SQVTM and ANQGSEA. CDR3 size: 14 residues. The CDR3 region is CSVEKAGGYNEQFF. CDR3 sequence (DNA): TGCAGCGTTGAAAAAGCGGGGGGGTACAATGAGCAGTTCTTC.

This chain uses TRBV5-4 with TRBJ2-5; TRBD2 matches at 8 bases. CDR3 length: 15 residues. V lost 0 bases to trimming and J lost 5 bases; unmatched junction nucleotides: 6. Per the germline V gene, CDR1 is SGHNT and CDR2 is YYREEE (reference sequence). DNA for the CDR3: TGTGCCAGCAGCTTGGAGGCGGGGGGATCGGAGACCCAGTACTTC. Amino acids: CASSLEAGGSETQYF.

This clone was observed a handful of times. The CDR3 region is CSVRAGLYYGYTF. In DNA form, the CDR3 reads TGCAGCGTTCGGGCAGGGCTCTACTATGGCTACACCTTC. The V gene is TRBV29-1, the J gene TRBJ1-2, with a tentative D call TRBD1 (5 bases). CDR3 length equals 13 residues. Germline CDR1 is SQVTM and CDR2 is ANQGSEA. V was clipped by 5 bases and J by 3 bases, with 13 bases between them.

This rearrangement joins TRBV15 to TRBJ2-2; no firm D call. Looked up from germline, CDR1 is LNHNV and CDR2 is YYDKDF (reference sequence). CDR3 length: 17 amino acids. Trimming took off 5 bases at V and 1 base at J, with 17 bases between the two ends. The CDR3 is CATSGPPSTLNTGELFF. The CDR3 DNA reads as TGTGCCACCAGCGGCCCACCCTCGACATTGAACACCGGGGAGCTGTTTTTT.

V is TRBV28 and J is TRBJ2-3, with 8 bases identical to TRBD2. The CDR3 totals 18 residues. Germline V gene sequence: CDR1 MDHEN, CDR2 SYDVKM. The V segment lost 1 base and the J segment 1 base; nucleotides outside the gene matches: 10. CDR3 DNA sequence: TGTGCCAGCAGTTTATTATTAGCGGGGCCAAGCCGCACAGATACGCAGTATTTT. This gives the protein CASSLLLAGPSRTDTQYF. Full variable domain (remainder filled in from reference TRBV28 and TRBJ2-3): DVKVTQSSRYLVKRTGEKVFLECVQDMDHENMFWYRQDPGLGLRLIYFSYDVKMKEKGDIPEGYSVSREKKERFSLILESASTNQTSMYLCASSLLLAGPSRTDTQYFGPGTRLTVL.

This clone was detected once. The chain combines TRBV5-4 with TRBJ2-7; possibly TRBD1 for D (6 bases). Trimming left V 4 bases short and J 5 bases short, with 10 bases between. CDR3 size: 12 residues. Germline V gives CDR1 SGHNT, CDR2 YYREEE (reference sequence). The CDR3 region is CASSPQGNEQYF. CDR3 coding DNA: TGTGCCAGCAGCCCTCAGGGGAACGAGCAGTACTTC.

The rearrangement uses TRBV7-3 and TRBJ2-3, with TRBD2 matching 14 bases. V was pared by 3 bases and J by 1 base, with 6 bases of the junction left unmatched. Germline V gene data show CDR1 as SGHTA and CDR2 as FQGTGA. This CDR3 contains 18 residues. The CDR3 DNA reads as TGTGCCAGCAGCTTGGGACTAGCGGGGGCTATTGGCACAGATACGCAGTATTTT. The encoded protein is CASSLGLAGAIGTDTQYF.

V and J are TRBV2 and TRBJ1-5, with 10 bases identical to TRBD1. In germline, CDR1 is SNHLY, CDR2 FYNNEI. J was trimmed by 1 base and V by 6 bases; bases with no gene match: 6. The CDR3 totals 16 residues. Written as DNA, the CDR3 is TGTGCCAGCAGACCGGGACAGGGGAAGAGCAATCAGCCCCAGCATTTT. Protein: CASRPGQGKSNQPQHF. The variable domain in full, completed from reference TRBV2 and TRBJ1-5, reads EPEVTQTPSHQVTQMGQEVILRCVPISNHLYFYWYRQILGQKVEFLVSFYNNEISEKSEIFDDQFSVERPDGSNFTLKIRSTKLEDSAMYFCASRPGQGKSNQPQHFGDGTRLSIL.

As for this clone: At one of its ends the junction is not consistent with the germline gene, which may arise from a read error. V and J are TRBV7-7 and TRBJ2-1; TRBD2 matches at 8 bases. From germline, CDR1 is SSHAT and CDR2 FNYEAQ (reference sequence). The CDR3 length is 19 residues. The CDR3 region has the DNA TGTGCTAGCAGCTTAAACCCCGCCTCGGGAGCGGGGGAACGGAATGAGCAGTTCTTC. This encodes CASSLNPASGAGERNEQFF.